This T cell receptor (beta chain) was retrieved from a study of prognosis after radiotherapy for stage I lung cancer. Disease was node-negative on CT and PET/CT in all patients; none had prior chemotherapy, radiotherapy or other malignancies. TCR beta CDR3 amplification from genomic DNA was performed by two-round multiplex PCR. For every TRBV and TRBJ gene, a specific primer was used in first-round PCR. TCRdb itself ran the multiplex PCR reads through MiXCR, one entry per CDR3 protein. The profile shows about 24,000 distinct CDR3 sequences, about 40% of them singletons. Losses at the gene ends were 5 bases for V and 3 bases for J; bases not matched to a gene: 5. This CDR3 is 14 amino acids long. This clonotype was counted many times.

Sequenced here: PBMCs, sampled before or after stereotactic body radiation therapy (not recorded which). The rearrangement joins TRBV12-3 or TRBV12-4 to TRBJ2-5; 8 nucleotides agree with TRBD2. The receptor's source is a donor aged 50 or older with non-small cell lung cancer. CDR3 DNA: TGTGCCAGCAGTCCCGGGACTAGAGAAGAGACCCAGTACTTC. Encoded protein: CASSPGTREETQYF.